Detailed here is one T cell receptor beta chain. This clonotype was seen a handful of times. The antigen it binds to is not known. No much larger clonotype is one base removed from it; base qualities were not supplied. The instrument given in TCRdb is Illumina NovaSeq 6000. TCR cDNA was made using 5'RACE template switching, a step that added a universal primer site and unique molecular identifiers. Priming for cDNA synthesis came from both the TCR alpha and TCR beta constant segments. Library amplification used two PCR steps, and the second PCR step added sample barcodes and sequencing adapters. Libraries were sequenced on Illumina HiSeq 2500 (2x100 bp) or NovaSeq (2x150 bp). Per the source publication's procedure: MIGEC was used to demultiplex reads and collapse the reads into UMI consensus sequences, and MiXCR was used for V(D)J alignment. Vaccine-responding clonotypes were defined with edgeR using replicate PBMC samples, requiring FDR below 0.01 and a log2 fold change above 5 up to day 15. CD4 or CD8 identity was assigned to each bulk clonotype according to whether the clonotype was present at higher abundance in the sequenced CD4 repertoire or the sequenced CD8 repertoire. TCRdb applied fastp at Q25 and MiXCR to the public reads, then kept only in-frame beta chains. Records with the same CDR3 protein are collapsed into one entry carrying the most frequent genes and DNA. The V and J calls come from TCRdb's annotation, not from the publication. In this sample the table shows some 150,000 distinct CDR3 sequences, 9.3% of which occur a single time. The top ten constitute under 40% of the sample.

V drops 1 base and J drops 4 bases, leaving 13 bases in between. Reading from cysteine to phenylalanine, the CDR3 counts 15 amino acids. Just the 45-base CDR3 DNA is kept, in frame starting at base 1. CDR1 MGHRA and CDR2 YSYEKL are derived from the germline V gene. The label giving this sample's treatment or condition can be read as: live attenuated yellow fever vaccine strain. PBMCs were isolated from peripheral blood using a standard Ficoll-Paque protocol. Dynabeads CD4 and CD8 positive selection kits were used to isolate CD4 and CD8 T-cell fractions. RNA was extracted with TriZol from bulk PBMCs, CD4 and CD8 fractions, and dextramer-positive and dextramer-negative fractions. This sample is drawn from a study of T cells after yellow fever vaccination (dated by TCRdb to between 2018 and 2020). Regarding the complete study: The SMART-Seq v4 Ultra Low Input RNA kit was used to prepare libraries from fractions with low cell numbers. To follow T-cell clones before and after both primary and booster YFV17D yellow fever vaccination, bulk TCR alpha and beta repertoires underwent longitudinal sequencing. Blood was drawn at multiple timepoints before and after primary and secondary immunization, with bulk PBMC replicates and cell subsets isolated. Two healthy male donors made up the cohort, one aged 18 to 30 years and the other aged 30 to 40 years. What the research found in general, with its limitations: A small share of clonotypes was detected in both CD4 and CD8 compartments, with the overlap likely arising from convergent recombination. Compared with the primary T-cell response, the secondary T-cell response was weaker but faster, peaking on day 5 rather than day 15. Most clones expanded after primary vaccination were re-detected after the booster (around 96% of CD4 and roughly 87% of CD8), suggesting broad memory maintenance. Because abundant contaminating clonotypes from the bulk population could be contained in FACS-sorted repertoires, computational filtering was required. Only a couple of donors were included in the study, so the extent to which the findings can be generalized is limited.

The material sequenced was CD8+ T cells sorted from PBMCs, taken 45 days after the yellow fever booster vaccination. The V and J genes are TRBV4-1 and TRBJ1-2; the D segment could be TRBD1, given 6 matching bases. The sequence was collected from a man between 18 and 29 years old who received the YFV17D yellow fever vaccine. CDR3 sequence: CASSQGPGAGYGYTF. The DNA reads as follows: TGCGCCAGCAGCCAAGGACCGGGGGCGGGCTATGGCTACACCTTC.